This entry lists 16 T cell receptor beta chains sequenced from one sample in a study of blood T cells in healthy people across ages. Then a second PCR, running roughly 7 to 11 cycles, was carried out with a sample-barcoded 5' primer and a J-beta primer mix. TCRdb used MiXCR to reprocess the 5' RACE reads, holding one entry per CDR3 protein. The sample includes around 800,000 distinct CDR3 sequences, around two thirds of them seen just once. Sequenced: blood. The receptors here all came from a man aged 25 to 45 in good health.

The chain uses TRBV4-1 and TRBJ2-7, with TRBD2 as a possible D gene (6 bases). The ends were cut back, 4 bases at V and 4 bases at J, with 14 bases in the middle. The length of the CDR3 is 14 residues. The germline V gene encodes CDR1 MGHRA and CDR2 YSYEKL. This chain's CDR3 is CASSPREIAYEQYF. CDR3 in DNA: TGCGCCAGCAGCCCGCGGGAAATAGCTTACGAGCAGTACTTC.

This clonotype was seen a few times. The gene calls are TRBV5-1 and TRBJ2-1; tentative D call: TRBD2 (5 bases). V was clipped by 4 bases and J by 6 bases, with 17 bases between them. This CDR3 has 15 residues. Germline CDR1 SGHRS, CDR2 YFSETQ. The CDR3 nucleotides are TGCGCCAGCAGCGCGGGCCCAAGCGTTGGCAATGAGCAGTTCTTC. It encodes CASSAGPSVGNEQFF.

The chain combines TRBV5-1 with TRBJ1-5; D is undetermined. V was cut by 2 bases and J by 9 bases, with 6 bases left in between. This CDR3 has 11 residues. From germline, CDR1 is SGHRS and CDR2 YFSETQ. CDR3 sequence reads: CASSFDRPQHF. CDR3 nucleotide sequence: TGCGCCAGCAGCTTCGATCGGCCCCAGCATTTT.

The CDR3 DNA follows: TGCGCCAGCAGCCCAGAGGCGCCAGACCCTAACTATGGCTACACCTTC. This translates into CASSPEAPDPNYGYTF. The chain has TRBV4-3 and TRBJ1-2; D is unresolved. This CDR3 is 16 amino acids long. Trimming took off 4 bases at V and 0 bases at J, with 15 bases between the two ends. CDR1 is LGHNA, CDR2 YSLEER, per germline.

The V gene is TRBV20-1, the J gene TRBJ2-1; D remains ambiguous. Trimming stripped 0 bases from V and 3 bases from J, with 15 bases between. The CDR3 extends over 16 amino acids. Germline CDR1 is DFQATT and CDR2 is SNEGSKA (reference sequence). The CDR3 is CSAREWTATYYNEQFF. As DNA, the CDR3 is TGCAGTGCTAGAGAATGGACGGCCACTTACTACAATGAGCAGTTCTTC.

Note on this clonotype: A much larger clone is a single base away; this may be a read error. The rearrangement joins TRBV11-2 to TRBJ2-1, with a weak D call TRBD1 (6 bases). Per germline, CDR1 SGHAT and CDR2 FQNNGV. CDR3 length: 15 amino acids. The CDR3 loop is CASSLDSQGHNERFF. In DNA form, the CDR3 reads TGTGCCAGCAGCTTAGATAGTCAGGGACACAATGAGCGGTTCTTC. The variable domain in full, with the rest retrieved from reference TRBV11-2 and TRBJ2-1, is EAGVAQSPRYKIIEKRQSVAFWCNPISGHATLYWYQQILGQGPKLLIQFQNNGVVDDSQLPKDRFSAERLKGVDSTLKIQPAKLEDSAVYLCASSLDSQGHNERFFGPGTRLTVL.

The chain uses TRBV5-8 and TRBJ2-4; 10 nucleotides line up with TRBD1. The better agreement between TRBJ2-7 and the DNA end casts doubt on the J call. This CDR3 is built from 18 residues. Germline CDR1 reads SGHTS; CDR2 reads YDEGEE. The CDR3 DNA reads as TGTGCCAGCAGCTTGGCCTCTAGATGGACAGGGGGCTCCTACGAGCAGTACTTC. Protein product: CASSLASRWTGGSYEQYF.

The sample holds a few counts of this clonotype. The chain couples TRBV29-1 to TRBJ2-3; D gene unclear. CDR3 length equals 12 residues. The germline V and J ends were trimmed by 4 bases and 1 base, with 6 bases remaining between them. Germline lookup yields CDR1 SQVTM and CDR2 ANQGSEA. The chain's CDR3 is CSVGARTDTQYF. CDR3 nucleotide sequence: TGCAGCGTTGGTGCGCGCACAGATACGCAGTATTTT.

This chain links TRBV7-2 with TRBJ1-1; possible D gene TRBD1, 5 bases. CDR1 and CDR2 from the germline V gene are SGHTA and FQGNSA. This CDR3 is built from 15 residues. V lost 7 bases, J lost 0 bases, and 15 bases lay in between. CDR3 nucleotides: TGTGCCAGCACCCTGACCCGGACAATGAACACTGAAGCTTTCTTT. Translated: CASTLTRTMNTEAFF.

This clonotype was detected once. J is TRBJ1-6 and V is TRBV20-1; 8 bases are shared with TRBD1. Germline V lookup: CDR1 DFQATT, CDR2 SNEGSKA (reference sequence). The CDR3 totals 14 residues. With V trimmed by 4 bases and J by 7 bases, 6 bases remained unmatched. The CDR3 region has the DNA TGCAGTGCTACATGGGACAGGCCCAATTCACCCCTCCACTTT. This codes for CSATWDRPNSPLHF.

This clonotype was found a few times. The genes are TRBV11-2 and TRBJ2-1; 9 bases map to TRBD2. Germline CDR1 SGHAT, CDR2 FQNNGV. V was pared by 5 bases and J by 6 bases, with 11 bases of the junction left unmatched. CDR3 length: 16 amino acids. CDR3 sequence: CASSPLILAGVNEQFF. The CDR3 DNA reads as TGTGCCAGCAGCCCCTTAATACTAGCGGGCGTCAATGAGCAGTTCTTC.

J is TRBJ2-7 and V is TRBV14; no clear D. V was shortened by 1 base and J by 3 bases, with 13 bases between the two germline ends. Germline CDR1 is SGHDN and CDR2 is FVKESK. This CDR3 region has 15 residues. CDR3 DNA sequence: TGTGCCAGCAGCCAAGTTTTTGTTACCTACTACGAGCAGTACTTC. Translating gives CASSQVFVTYYEQYF.

J is TRBJ2-2 and V is TRBV29-1; the match to TRBD1 covers 9 bases. This CDR3 comprises 15 residues. Germline loops: CDR1 SQVTM, CDR2 ANQGSEA. V was clipped by 6 bases and J by 5 bases; unmatched bases: 10. CDR3 amino acids: CSVKEQGARTGELFF. CDR3 bases: TGCAGCGTCAAGGAACAGGGGGCGCGGACCGGGGAGCTGTTTTTT.

The sample holds a few counts of this clonotype. The gene calls are TRBV12-3 or TRBV12-4 and TRBJ2-4; D tentatively reads TRBD1 or TRBD2 (5 bases each). The J call may be incorrect, as the DNA end agrees better with TRBJ2-7. This CDR3 is built from 13 residues. This CDR3 is CASSRGDLYEQYF. DNA for the CDR3: TGTGCCAGCAGCCGAGGGGACCTTTACGAGCAGTACTTC.

The gene calls are TRBV9 and TRBJ2-1; D tentatively reads TRBD1 or TRBD2 (5 bases each). V lost 4 bases and J lost 11, with 13 bases in between. The CDR3 has 12 residues. Germline assignment: CDR1 SGDLS and CDR2 YYNGEE. DNA of the CDR3: TGTGCCAGCAGCCAACTCTCGGGACAGCAGTTCTTC. This gives the protein CASSQLSGQQFF.

Concerning this clonotype: The junction shows a germline mismatch at one end, possibly a read error. The rearrangement joins TRBV6-5 to TRBJ1-6, with 9 positions matching TRBD1. The germline gives CDR1 MNHEY, CDR2 SVGAGI. The CDR3 extends over 17 amino acids. CDR3 amino acids: CASSDSGTGFGNSPLHF. The CDR3 nucleotides are TGTGCCAGCAGTGACTCCGGGACAGGGTTTGGCAATTCACCCCTCCACTTT.